Listed here are 28 T cell receptor beta chains from one sample, sequenced in a study of identical twins. One entry per CDR3 protein results from TCRdb running MiXCR on the 5' RACE reads. The sample records approximately 470,000 distinct CDR3 sequences, 12% to 15% being singletons. This sample was shared with a second study, whose subject was yellow fever vaccine responses in identical twins.

Sequencing input: CD4+ T cells sorted from blood. All receptors come from a woman aged 18-35 years in good health.

This clonotype was detected a few times. The chain has TRBV7-2 and TRBJ2-3; TRBD2 matches 8 bases. The CDR3 runs 16 residues. The germline V gene encodes CDR1 SGHTA and CDR2 FQGNSA. After removal of 5 bases from V and 5 bases from J, the junction contained 12 bases not matched to a gene. The CDR3 is CASSTHGGGGIDTQYF. The CDR3 DNA follows: TGTGCCAGCAGCACCCACGGGGGGGGAGGCATAGATACGCAGTATTTT.

This clonotype was seen only a few times. The V gene is TRBV6-5, the J gene TRBJ1-5; no firm D call. V gave up 3 bases and J gave up 0 bases, with 6 bases separating them. CDR1 MNHEY and CDR2 SVGAGI come from the germline V gene. The CDR3 is 14 residues long. This chain's CDR3 is CASSYAFSNQPQHF. The CDR3, as DNA: TGTGCCAGCAGTTATGCATTTAGCAATCAGCCCCAGCATTTT.

This clonotype was detected only a few times. The CDR3: CAISESGGSHYGYTF. As DNA, the CDR3 is TGTGCCATCAGTGAGTCAGGAGGGTCTCACTATGGCTACACCTTC. The rearrangement uses TRBV10-3 and TRBJ1-2, with no clear D. Germline CDR1 reads ENHRY; CDR2 reads SYGVKD. The CDR3 length is 15 residues. V lost 0 bases to trimming and J lost 3 bases, with 11 bases between them.

V usage is TRBV10-3 and J usage is TRBJ2-5; perhaps D is TRBD1 or TRBD2 (5 bases each). The V gene lost 1 base and the J gene lost 2 bases, with 11 bases spanning the gap. In germline, CDR1 is ENHRY, CDR2 SYGVKD. CDR3 length equals 15 residues. CDR3 nucleotides: TGTGCCATCAGTGAGTTTGGGGGATTACAAGAGACCCAGTACTTC. Residues: CAISEFGGLQETQYF.

This clonotype has at least ten counts. This chain joins TRBV11-3 and TRBJ2-1; TRBD2 matches 9 bases. Trimming at V came to 5 bases and at J to 6 bases, leaving 11 bases not matched to a gene. This CDR3 has 16 amino acids. Germline V lookup: CDR1 SGHNT, CDR2 YENEEA. The CDR3, as DNA: TGTGCCAGCAGCCCAGACTCGGGACTAGCAGGCAATGAGCAGTTCTTC. Protein product: CASSPDSGLAGNEQFF.

This clonotype has only a few counts. This rearrangement joins TRBV12-3 or TRBV12-4 to TRBJ1-1; a possible D gene is TRBD1 (5 bases). CDR3 size: 12 residues. Trimming took off 10 bases at V and 4 bases at J, with 13 bases between the two ends. The chain's CDR3 is CATGQGSTEAFF. CDR3 nucleotide sequence: TGTGCCACCGGGCAGGGCAGCACTGAAGCTTTCTTT.

The chain links TRBV6-5 to TRBJ2-6; TRBD2 matches at 10 bases. Trimming cost V 0 bases and J 0 bases; bases outside gene matches: 2. Germline V CDR1 and CDR2: MNHEY, SVGAGI. The CDR3 covers 18 residues. Here the CDR3 DNA reads TGTGCCAGCAGTTACTCCCAGCGGGGGGGCTCTGGGGCCAACGTCCTGACTTTC. This sequence encodes CASSYSQRGGSGANVLTF.

The V and J genes are TRBV12-3 or TRBV12-4 and TRBJ2-7; no clear D. The CDR3 contains 13 residues. V was trimmed by 3 bases and J by 3 bases, leaving 9 bases between them. The CDR3 DNA is TGTGCCAGCAGTTTCGGCGAAAACTACGAGCAGTACTTC. Amino acids: CASSFGENYEQYF.

This clonotype was picked up a small number of times. The chain recombines TRBV3-1 with TRBJ2-1; TRBD2 matches at 15 bases. The J segment lost 7 bases and the V segment lost 4 bases, leaving 2 bases of the junction unmatched. The CDR3 totals 15 residues. Germline CDR1 is LGHDT and CDR2 is YNNKEL (reference sequence). The CDR3 coding sequence is TGTGCCAGCAGCCTCGGGACTAGCGGGAGGAATGAGCAGTTCTTC. Encoded protein: CASSLGTSGRNEQFF.

The J gene is TRBJ2-3, the V gene TRBV7-9; D is perhaps TRBD2 (6 bases). Trimming shortened V by 1 base and J by 4 bases, and 15 bases separated the two germline ends. CDR1 SEHNR and CDR2 FQNEAQ come from the germline V gene (reference sequence). The CDR3 is made up of 16 amino acids. DNA for the CDR3: TGTGCCAGCAGCTTAGGAGGACTACCGAACCCAGATACGCAGTATTTT. Its protein is CASSLGGLPNPDTQYF.

This clonotype was found a few times. This rearrangement joins TRBV7-2 to TRBJ2-7; possible D gene TRBD2, 7 bases. V dropped 1 base and J dropped 7 bases, with 14 bases sitting between them. Germline values: CDR1 SGHTA, CDR2 FQGNSA. The CDR3 has 14 residues. The CDR3 DNA follows: TGTGCCAGCAGCTTAGTGACGGGGGGCTGGGAGCAGTACTTC. This sequence encodes CASSLVTGGWEQYF.

This clonotype was counted at least ten times. The chain combines TRBV15 with TRBJ2-2, with D unresolved. V lost 1 base to trimming and J lost 5 bases, with 14 bases between them. The germline V gene encodes CDR1 LNHNV and CDR2 YYDKDF (reference sequence). CDR3 length: 16 residues. CDR3 sequence reads: CATSRALPTVTGELFF. CDR3 in DNA: TGTGCCACCAGCAGAGCCCTCCCCACTGTTACCGGGGAGCTGTTTTTT.

This clonotype appeared many times. J is TRBJ1-4 and V is TRBV5-1; TRBD1 might be the D (6 bases). Trimming cost V 4 bases and J 0 bases, with 7 bases left between them. Germline V gene sequence: CDR1 SGHRS, CDR2 YFSETQ. The CDR3 sequence is 14 residues long. The CDR3 sequence is CASSRDTTNEKLFF. The CDR3 coding sequence is TGCGCCAGCAGCCGGGACACAACTAATGAAAAACTGTTTTTT.

This clonotype was observed many times. The gene calls are TRBV7-8 and TRBJ2-5, with D hard to call. Trimming removed 2 bases from V and 0 bases from J, with 7 bases in between. Germline assignment: CDR1 SGHVS and CDR2 FQNEAQ. The CDR3 is 14 amino acids. CDR3 bases: TGTGCCAGCAGCTTACGGGCGGACCAAGAGACCCAGTACTTC. This sequence encodes CASSLRADQETQYF.

The sample holds a few counts of this clonotype. V is TRBV2 and J is TRBJ2-4; no firm D call. CDR1 is SNHLY, CDR2 FYNNEI, per germline. The CDR3 contains 12 residues. V lost 1 base, J lost 9 bases, and 7 bases lay in between. The CDR3 spells CASSEELLIQYF. In nucleotides, the CDR3 is TGTGCCAGCAGTGAAGAACTACTCATTCAGTACTTC.

This clonotype appeared a few times. The rearrangement links TRBV5-1 to TRBJ2-1, with 13 bases aligning to TRBD2. The germline CDR1 and CDR2 sequences are SGHRS and YFSETQ. Trimming cost V 3 bases and J 4 bases; bases outside gene matches: 4. The CDR3 runs to 16 residues. The chain's CDR3 is CASSSGTSGAYNEQFF. CDR3 bases: TGCGCCAGCAGCTCCGGGACTAGCGGGGCATACAATGAGCAGTTCTTC.

Only a few counts were recorded for this clonotype. This chain joins TRBV27 and TRBJ2-7; the match to TRBD1 covers 9 bases. The CDR3 loop spans 15 amino acids. Germline trimming cut 5 bases from V and 6 bases from J; bases unmatched to any gene: 11. CDR1 MNHEY and CDR2 SMNVEV come from the germline V gene (reference sequence). This chain's CDR3 is CASSRGGQGTREQYF. The CDR3 bases are TGTGCCAGCAGTCGTGGAGGACAGGGGACTCGCGAGCAGTACTTC.

The V call is TRBV6-4, the J call TRBJ1-4, with a weak D call TRBD1 (5 bases). This CDR3 contains 15 residues. V was pared by 11 bases and J by 4 bases, with 20 bases between. Germline-derived CDR1 and CDR2 are MRHNA and SNTAGT. The CDR3 loop reads CAPPWCGRGNEKLFF. The CDR3 DNA follows: TGTGCCCCTCCGTGGTGTGGAAGGGGTAATGAAAAACTGTTTTTT.

The CDR3 region is CASSPGTGATGNTIYF. DNA of the CDR3: TGTGCCAGCAGCCCCGGGACAGGGGCGACTGGAAACACCATATATTTT. J is TRBJ1-3 and V is TRBV7-2; 10 bases are shared with TRBD1. The trim removed 5 bases at V and 2 bases at J, leaving 6 bases unmatched. Looked up from germline, CDR1 is SGHTA and CDR2 is FQGNSA. The CDR3 has 16 amino acids.

This chain joins TRBV28 and TRBJ1-4, with D unresolved. The CDR3 is 13 amino acids. Germline CDR1 and CDR2: MDHEN and SYDVKM. V dropped 3 bases and J dropped 2 bases, with 4 bases sitting between them. This CDR3 reads CASSFSTNEKLFF. In DNA form, the CDR3 reads TGTGCCAGCAGTTTTTCGACTAATGAAAAACTGTTTTTT.

The table lists this clonotype with a count of one. The rearrangement links TRBV6-2 or TRBV6-3 to TRBJ2-7; TRBD2 might be the D (5 bases). The germline CDR1 and CDR2 sequences are MNHEY and SVGEGT. The V and J ends lost 8 bases and 2 bases respectively, with 16 bases between them. This CDR3 has 14 amino acids. The CDR3 region is CASDLDGGPYEQYF. The CDR3 coding sequence is TGTGCCAGCGACCTGGACGGAGGCCCCTACGAGCAGTACTTC.

The chain combines TRBV7-8 with TRBJ2-5, with 8 positions matching TRBD1. V was clipped by 0 bases and J by 5 bases; unmatched bases: 11. Germline V gene lookup returns CDR1 SGHVS and CDR2 FQNEAQ. This CDR3 region has 17 residues. The CDR3 sequence: CASSLAFTGGSRETQYF. In DNA, the CDR3 is TGTGCCAGCAGCTTAGCGTTCACAGGGGGGTCGAGGGAGACCCAGTACTTC.

This clonotype was observed a few times. The chain employs TRBV4-1 and TRBJ2-7; 9 nucleotides line up with TRBD2. The CDR3 is 15 amino acids. After removal of 0 bases from V and 6 bases from J, the junction contained 6 bases not matched to a gene. From germline, CDR1 is MGHRA and CDR2 YSYEKL. CDR3 amino acids: CASSQDPGLASEQYF. CDR3 coding DNA: TGCGCCAGCAGCCAAGACCCGGGACTAGCAAGCGAGCAGTACTTC.

The rearrangement uses TRBV24-1 and TRBJ2-3; D unresolved. Germline V gives CDR1 KGHDR, CDR2 SFDVKD. Trimming removed 9 bases from V and 8 bases from J, with 14 bases in between. This CDR3 has 12 amino acids. The CDR3 bases are TGTGCCACCTCCGACTCAAATCCTACGCAGTATTTT. Amino acids: CATSDSNPTQYF.

In this sample, this clonotype turned up a few times. The chain joins TRBV27 to TRBJ2-3, with TRBD2 as a possible D gene (6 bases). Germline V gene data show CDR1 as MNHEY and CDR2 as SMNVEV (reference sequence). V shed 0 bases and J shed 2 bases, with 12 bases lying between them. There are 16 residues in the CDR3. This chain's CDR3 is CASSLSTGVYTDTQYF. The CDR3 DNA is TGTGCCAGCAGTTTATCTACGGGGGTCTACACAGATACGCAGTATTTT.

This clonotype came up a few times. The V gene is TRBV11-2, the J gene TRBJ2-3; 7 nucleotides line up with TRBD2. The CDR3 sequence is 13 residues long. Germline CDR1 is SGHAT and CDR2 is FQNNGV. Unmatched junction bases numbered 7, after V lost 6 bases and J lost 7 bases. The CDR3 region has the DNA TGTGCCAGCAGAAAAGTGGGGGGGAATACGCAGTATTTT. Translation gives CASRKVGGNTQYF. The full variable domain, with the rest looked up from reference TRBV11-2 and TRBJ2-3, is EAGVAQSPRYKIIEKRQSVAFWCNPISGHATLYWYQQILGQGPKLLIQFQNNGVVDDSQLPKDRFSAERLKGVDSTLKIQPAKLEDSAVYLCASRKVGGNTQYFGPGTRLTVL.

This clonotype was recorded many times. The junction departs from the called germline gene at one end, perhaps through a read error. The chain recombines TRBV12-3 or TRBV12-4 with TRBJ2-1; D is unresolved. The CDR3 covers 11 residues. The CDR3 coding sequence is TGTGCCAGCACTCTCGGACGGAGCGAGGTCTTC. This translates into CASTLGRSEVF.

The V call is TRBV27, the J call TRBJ1-2; maybe TRBD1 (5 bases). This CDR3 is 13 amino acids long. Trimming shortened V by 3 bases and J by 5 bases, and 10 bases separated the two germline ends. Looked up from germline, CDR1 is MNHEY and CDR2 is SMNVEV (reference sequence). The CDR3 reads CASSFRVNYGYTF. Written as DNA, the CDR3 is TGTGCCAGCAGTTTCAGGGTGAATTATGGCTACACCTTC.